The TCR beta chain under discussion was sequenced for a study of T cell changes during pregnancy in multiple sclerosis. Trimming at V came to 4 bases and at J to 5 bases, leaving 7 bases not matched to a gene. Per the germline V gene, CDR1 is SGDLS and CDR2 is YYNGEE. This CDR3 contains 15 residues. Sequencing used immunoSEQ multiplex PCR; TCRdb keeps in-frame clones, though not all of them. The data hold some 100,000 clones, with roughly 92% observed a single time. Specimen: peripheral blood, collected in the second trimester of pregnancy. V is TRBV9 and J is TRBJ2-4; 9 bases line up with TRBD1. The origin of this receptor is a female donor with multiple sclerosis, enrolled in a pregnancy study. CDR3 loop: CASSLTGDRENIQYF. CDR3 bases: TGTGCCAGCAGCCTTACAGGGGACAGGGAAAACATTCAGTACTTC.